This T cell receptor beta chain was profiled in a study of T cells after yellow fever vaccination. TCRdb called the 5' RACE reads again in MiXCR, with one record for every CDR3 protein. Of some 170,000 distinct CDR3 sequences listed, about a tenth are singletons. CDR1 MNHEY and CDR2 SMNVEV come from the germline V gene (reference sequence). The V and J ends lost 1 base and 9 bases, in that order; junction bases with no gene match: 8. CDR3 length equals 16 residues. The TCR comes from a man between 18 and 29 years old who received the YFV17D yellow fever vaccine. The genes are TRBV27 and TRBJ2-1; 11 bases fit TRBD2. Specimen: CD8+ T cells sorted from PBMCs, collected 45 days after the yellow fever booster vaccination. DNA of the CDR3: TGTGCCAGCAGTTTATTTTTAGCGGGAGGGCCGGGTGAGCAGTTCTTC. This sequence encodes CASSLFLAGGPGEQFF.